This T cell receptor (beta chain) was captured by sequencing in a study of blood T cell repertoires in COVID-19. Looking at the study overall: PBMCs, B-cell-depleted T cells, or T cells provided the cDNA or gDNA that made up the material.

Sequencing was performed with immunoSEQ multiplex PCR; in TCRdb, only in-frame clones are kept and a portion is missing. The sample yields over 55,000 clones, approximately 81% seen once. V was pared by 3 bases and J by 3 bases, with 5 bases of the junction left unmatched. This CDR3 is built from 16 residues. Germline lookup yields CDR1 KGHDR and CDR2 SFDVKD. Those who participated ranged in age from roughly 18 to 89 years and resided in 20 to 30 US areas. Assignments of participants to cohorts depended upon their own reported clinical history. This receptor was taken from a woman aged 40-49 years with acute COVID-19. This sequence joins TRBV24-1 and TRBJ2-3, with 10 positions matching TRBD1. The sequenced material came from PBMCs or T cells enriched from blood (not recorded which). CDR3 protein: CATSDTTGGFTDTQYF. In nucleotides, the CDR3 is TGTGCCACCAGTGATACGACAGGGGGCTTTACAGATACGCAGTATTTT.